The rows below give T cell receptor beta chains drawn from one sample of a study of CD8 T cells in Susac syndrome. From the immunoSEQ multiplex PCR reads, TCRdb called clonotypes with MiXCR, one entry per CDR3 protein. The table lists around 230,000 distinct CDR3 sequences, 95% of them singletons, with around 0.099% in the top ten. The sample comprised CD4+ T cells from PBMCs. These TCRs come from a human donor with multiple sclerosis. The CDR3 runs from the conserved cysteine through the conserved F or W. The D gene is left open where the match is weak. Clone sizes are given selectively: once, few, many, or a class where the clone is expanded.

TRBV11-1,TRBJ2-1,.,once,CASSSGHLNRNEQFF,TGTGCCAGCAGCTCGGGACACCTTAATCGCAATGAGCAGTTCTTC
TRBV6-1,TRBJ2-2,.,.,CASRSSRVYTGELFF,TGTGCCAGCAGGTCGTCAAGGGTATACACCGGGGAGCTGTTTTTT
TRBV12-3/TRBV12-4,TRBJ2-1,.,.,CASSLVAHNEQFF,TGTGCCAGCAGTTTAGTAGCGCACAATGAGCAGTTCTTC
TRBV12-3/TRBV12-4,TRBJ2-7,TRBD2,once,CASSHVGGRGTYEQYF,TGTGCCAGCAGTCACGTCGGCGGGAGGGGGACCTACGAGCAGTACTTC
TRBV7-2,TRBJ2-1,TRBD2,.,CASSNYGLVGQQFF,TGTGCCAGCAGCAATTATGGACTAGTCGGCCAGCAGTTCTTC
TRBV18,TRBJ1-6,.,.,CASSRENYNSPLHF,TGTGCCAGCTCAAGGGAGAACTATAATTCACCCCTCCACTTT
TRBV6-5,TRBJ1-1,TRBD1,.,CASSYSGQGVTAFF,TGTGCCAGCAGTTACTCGGGACAGGGCGTTACAGCTTTCTTT
TRBV30,TRBJ2-3,.,.,CAWSAGPRGDTQYF,TGTGCCTGGAGTGCTGGACCGCGAGGGGATACGCAGTATTTT
TRBV4-2,TRBJ2-3,.,.,CASSQAAGNTDTQYF,TGTGCCAGCAGCCAAGCCGCGGGGAACACAGATACGCAGTATTTT
TRBV20-1,TRBJ1-2,.,.,CSARVAVSWGYTF,TGCAGTGCTAGAGTGGCCGTCTCATGGGGCTACACCTTC
TRBV20-1,TRBJ2-1,TRBD2,.,CSAGGTSGSYNEQFF,TGCAGTGCTGGAGGGACTAGCGGGTCCTACAATGAGCAGTTCTTC
TRBV15,TRBJ1-1,.,.,CATSRVKGGSEAFF,TGTGCCACCAGCAGAGTCAAGGGGGGGAGTGAAGCTTTCTTT
TRBV11-2,TRBJ2-1,.,.,CASSYSLGNEQFF,TGTGCCAGCAGCTACTCCCTAGGCAATGAGCAGTTCTTC
TRBV6-2/TRBV6-3,TRBJ2-7,TRBD2,.,CASSPAGAGSGSYEQYF,TGTGCCAGCAGTCCCGCCGGAGCGGGGAGCGGATCCTACGAGCAGTACTTC
TRBV5-1,TRBJ2-3,.,.,CASSFVGEGSDTQYF,TGCGCCAGCAGCTTTGTGGGAGAGGGATCAGATACGCAGTATTTT
TRBV12-5,TRBJ2-5,TRBD2,.,CASGSAAGGGETQYF,TGTGCTAGTGGTAGTGCCGCGGGAGGAGGGGAGACCCAGTACTTC
TRBV15,TRBJ1-1,.,.,CATSRDTSVGAFF,TGTGCCACCAGCAGAGATACTTCGGTTGGGGCTTTCTTT
TRBV15,TRBJ1-4,TRBD1,.,CATSRDNRGPDEKLFF,TGTGCCACCAGCAGAGATAACAGGGGCCCCGATGAAAAACTGTTTTTT
TRBV9,TRBJ1-1,.,.,CASSVEGLGTEAFF,TGTGCCAGCAGCGTAGAGGGGCTTGGCACTGAAGCTTTCTTT
TRBV20-1,TRBJ2-2,TRBD1,.,CSARWQGATGELFF,TGCAGTGCTAGATGGCAGGGGGCCACCGGGGAGCTGTTTTTT
TRBV28,TRBJ2-3,TRBD1,.,CASSPRDRRISYTQYF,TGTGCCAGCAGTCCCCGGGACAGGCGGATATCTTATACGCAGTATTTT
TRBV29-1,TRBJ1-1,.,.,CSVRTGWENTEAFF,TGCAGCGTTCGGACCGGATGGGAGAACACTGAAGCTTTCTTT
TRBV30,TRBJ2-3,.,.,CAWVVPDSAAYF,TGTGCCTGGGTTGTTCCGGACTCCGCGGCGTATTTT
TRBV30,TRBJ1-2,.,.,CAWSGGRQANYGYTF,TGTGCCTGGAGTGGGGGGAGGCAGGCTAACTATGGCTACACCTTC
TRBV7-2,TRBJ2-5,.,.,CASSLTLASGETQYF,TGTGCCAGCAGCCTAACCCTGGCGAGCGGGGAGACCCAGTACTTC
TRBV20-1,TRBJ2-3,.,once,CSARPQDTQYF,TGCAGTGCTAGACCCCAGGATACGCAGTATTTT
TRBV15,TRBJ2-7,.,.,CATSRGGEQYF,TGTGCCACCAGCAGAGGGGGCGAGCAGTACTTC
TRBV20-1,TRBJ2-7,.,.,CSARESPADEQYF,TGCAGTGCTAGAGAGTCGCCAGCAGACGAGCAGTACTTC
TRBV14,TRBJ2-5,TRBD2,.,CASSQGLAVETQYF,TGTGCCAGCAGCCAAGGACTAGCGGTCGAGACCCAGTACTTC
TRBV20-1,TRBJ2-3,.,.,CSARPGWGTDTQYF,TGCAGTGCGCGCCCCGGTTGGGGGACAGATACGCAGTATTTT
TRBV7-9,TRBJ1-1,.,.,CASSLSSTGLKTEAFF,TGTGCCAGCAGCTTAAGCTCGACAGGTTTGAAGACTGAAGCTTTCTTT
TRBV29-1,TRBJ2-1,TRBD2,.,CSVGSFLREASSYNEQFF,TGCAGCGTTGGCTCCTTCCTTCGGGAGGCCAGCTCCTACAATGAGCAGTTCTTC
TRBV28,TRBJ2-5,.,.,CASSIGGFQETQYF,TGTGCCAGCAGTATAGGCGGATTCCAAGAGACCCAGTACTTC
TRBV21-1,TRBJ2-3,.,.,CASSKQGLKGDTQYF,TGTGCCAGCAGCAAACAGGGGCTGAAGGGAGATACGCAGTATTTT
TRBV5-1,TRBJ2-1,.,.,CASSLVTSSSYNEQFF,TGCGCCAGCAGCTTGGTAACATCTAGCTCCTACAATGAGCAGTTCTTC
TRBV20-1,TRBJ1-2,TRBD1,.,CSAKDRPYGYTF,TGCAGTGCTAAGGACAGGCCCTATGGCTACACCTTC
TRBV24-1,TRBJ2-5,.,.,CATSDSRGAETQYF,TGTGCCACCAGTGATTCTCGGGGGGCTGAGACCCAGTACTTC
TRBV6-1,TRBJ2-7,TRBD1,few,CASSTGQGTYEQYF,TGTGCCAGCAGTACGGGACAGGGGACCTACGAGCAGTACTTC
TRBV23-1,TRBJ2-7,TRBD1,.,CASRGQGGYEQYF,TGCGCCAGCAGAGGACAGGGGGGATACGAGCAGTACTTC
TRBV3-1,TRBJ2-5,TRBD2,.,CASSQFGASGSETQYF,TGTGCCAGCAGCCAATTCGGGGCTAGCGGGAGCGAGACCCAGTACTTC
TRBV20-1,TRBJ2-7,.,.,CSASWETASEQYF,TGCAGTGCTAGCTGGGAGACAGCTTCCGAGCAGTACTTC
TRBV29-1,TRBJ2-5,.,.,CSVELVQETQYF,TGCAGCGTTGAATTAGTCCAAGAGACCCAGTACTTC